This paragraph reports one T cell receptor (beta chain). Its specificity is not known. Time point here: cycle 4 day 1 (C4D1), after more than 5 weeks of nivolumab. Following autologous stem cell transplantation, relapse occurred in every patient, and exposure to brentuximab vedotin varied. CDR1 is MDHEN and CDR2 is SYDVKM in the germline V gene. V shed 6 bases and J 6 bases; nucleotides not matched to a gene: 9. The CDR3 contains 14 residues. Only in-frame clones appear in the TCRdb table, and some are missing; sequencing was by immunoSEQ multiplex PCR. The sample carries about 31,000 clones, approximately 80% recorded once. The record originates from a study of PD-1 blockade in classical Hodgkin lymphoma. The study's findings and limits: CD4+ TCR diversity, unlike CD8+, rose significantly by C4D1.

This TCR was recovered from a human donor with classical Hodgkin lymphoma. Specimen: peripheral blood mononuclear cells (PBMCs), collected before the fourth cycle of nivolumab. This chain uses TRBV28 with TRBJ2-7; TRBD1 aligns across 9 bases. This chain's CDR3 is CASRRTGTGTEQYF. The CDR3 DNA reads TGTGCCAGCAGAAGGACCGGGACAGGGACCGAGCAGTACTTC. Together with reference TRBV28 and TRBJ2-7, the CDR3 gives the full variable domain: DVKVTQSSRYLVKRTGEKVFLECVQDMDHENMFWYRQDPGLGLRLIYFSYDVKMKEKGDIPEGYSVSREKKERFSLILESASTNQTSMYLCASRRTGTGTEQYFGPGTRLTVT.